A single sample is the source of the 4 T cell receptor beta chains below, sequenced in a study of shared clonotypes between healthy human individuals. Data came from immunoSEQ multiplex PCR; TCRdb stores just in-frame clones and leaves some out. The sample consists of some 2.4 million clones, roughly 93% of them appearing once. What was sequenced was naive CD4+ T cells from PBMCs. Subset here: CD45RA+ positively selected. The receptors were sampled from a man aged 18 to 35 in good health. Some clones in this sample may be carry-over from other donors' samples.

Of note for this clone: This sample also contains other DNA sequences that code for the same CDR3. The chain couples TRBV7-9 to TRBJ1-4; tentative D call: TRBD1 (6 bases). Trimming shortened V by 5 bases and J by 5 bases, and 9 bases separated the two germline ends. Germline V lookup: CDR1 SEHNR, CDR2 FQNEAQ (reference sequence). The CDR3 contains 13 residues. For the CDR3, the DNA is TGTGCCAGCAGCCCGGGACAAAATGAAAAACTGTTTTTT. It yields the protein CASSPGQNEKLFF.

The chain has TRBV7-9 and TRBJ2-1, with TRBD2 identical over 11 bases. J gave up 6 bases and V 5 bases, and 9 bases lay outside the gene matches. Germline V gene sequence: CDR1 SEHNR, CDR2 FQNEAQ (reference sequence). The length of the CDR3 is 16 residues. The CDR3 loop is CASSLIAGGFSNEQFF. The CDR3 coding sequence is TGTGCCAGCAGCCTGATAGCGGGAGGGTTCAGCAATGAGCAGTTCTTC.

The chain joins TRBV7-2 to TRBJ2-7; TRBD1 matches at 9 bases. The germline V gene has CDR1 SGHTA and CDR2 FQGNSA. The CDR3 has 14 residues. After removal of 5 bases from V and 5 bases from J, the junction contained 7 bases not matched to a gene. CDR3 sequence reads: CASSNRGRVHEQYF. The CDR3, as DNA: TGTGCCAGCAGCAACAGGGGGCGCGTCCACGAGCAGTACTTC.

V is TRBV28 and J is TRBJ2-7; 9 positions agree with TRBD1. The CDR3 is 15 amino acids. Germline V lookup: CDR1 MDHEN, CDR2 SYDVKM. The junction had 12 bases not matched to a gene; V was cut back by 6 bases and J by 6 bases. CDR3 nucleotides: TGTGCCAGCAGCCGCCGGGACAGGGACTTCGCCGAGCAGTACTTC. Its translation is CASSRRDRDFAEQYF.